This T cell receptor beta chain was documented in a study of T cell repertoires in cytomegalovirus infection. Study overall: Indications came from public TCR beta signatures; they pointed to CMV infection and to a matching HLA type. Findings of the study overall: Within the response measured ex vivo, HLA-C-restricted CMV-specific TCR beta clonotypes were dominant.

The V and J ends lost 2 bases and 2 bases, in that order; junction bases with no gene match: 5. This CDR3 is 17 amino acids long. Germline V CDR1 and CDR2: ENHRY, SYGVKD. Comment on this clonotype: Its antigen is as yet unknown.

TCRdb analysed the reads with MiXCR anew, one entry per CDR3 protein. Seen here are 750,000 to 950,000 distinct CDR3 sequences, 29% observed once, and the top ten hold around 12%. The chain recombines TRBV10-3 with TRBJ1-6, with 8 nucleotides matching TRBD1. The sequence was collected from a human donor in good health (CMV status not recorded). Some clones in this sample may be carry-over from other donors' samples. This specimen was cultured CD8+ T cells from PBMCs, taken from culture after CMV antigen stimulation. The CDR3 loop reads CAISEGQGSAYNSPLHF. DNA of the CDR3: TGTGCCATCAGTGAGGGACAGGGAAGTGCCTATAATTCACCCCTCCACTTT.